This is a list of T cell receptor beta chains from one sample in a study of blood T cell repertoires in COVID-19. The method was immunoSEQ multiplex PCR; TCRdb's version includes in-frame clones alone and lacks a portion of them. The repertoire holds around 39,000 clones, approximately 88% seen once, with about 9.8% in the top ten. The specimen was peripheral blood. These receptors came from a human donor in a cohort sampled during active COVID-19. Both conserved end residues are trimmed from each CDR3. The size field is filled for only some rows; it gives once, few, many or a size class.

length: 14
J: TRBJ2-6
size: .
V: TRBV7-2
CDR3: ASSLQGQGGANVLT

length: 15
J: TRBJ2-2
size: .
V: TRBV5-4
CDR3: ASSFSLGFLGGGELF

length: 17
J: TRBJ1-2
size: .
V: TRBV4-3
CDR3: ASSQDRGPVARSNYGYT

length: 15
J: TRBJ2-2
size: .
V: TRBV9
CDR3: ASSVATSGGSTGELF

length: 12
J: TRBJ2-7
size: once
V: TRBV6-2/TRBV6-3
CDR3: ASSLSGGVYEQY

length: 14
J: TRBJ2-7
size: once
V: TRBV6-1
CDR3: ASSEPYSGRRDEQY

length: 12
J: TRBJ1-2
size: .
V: TRBV6-1
CDR3: ASSDPAQAYGYT

length: 11
J: TRBJ1-1
size: few
V: TRBV29-1
CDR3: SVVRQLNTEAF

length: 12
J: TRBJ1-5
size: .
V: TRBV27
CDR3: ASSLMGAGQPQH

length: 13
J: TRBJ2-3
size: .
V: TRBV30
CDR3: AWSVQDRSTDTQY

length: 12
J: TRBJ2-5
size: .
V: TRBV7-3
CDR3: ASSLAGPQETQY

length: 10
J: TRBJ2-7
size: .
V: TRBV2
CDR3: ASDGGTYEQY

length: 11
J: TRBJ2-7
size: .
V: TRBV15
CDR3: ATSVSGNYEQY

length: 13
J: TRBJ2-1
size: .
V: TRBV30
CDR3: AWSVRAGGDNEQF